These 6 T cell receptor beta chains were all obtained from the same sample, sequenced in a study of beta chain features in type 1 diabetes. Study-wide results and caveats: Among patients with Type 1 diabetes, TCRB CDR3s were moderately but significantly shorter in every one of the four CD4+ subsets.

For these TCRs, the target antigens are not known. Isolated RNA was reverse transcribed in full, so expressed TCRB transcripts were sequenced. The method was immunoSEQ multiplex PCR; TCRdb's version includes in-frame clones alone and lacks a portion of them. The profile shows around 260,000 clones, 24% of them singletons. The material sequenced was naive CD4+ T cells from blood. Receptors were obtained from a woman in her twenties or thirties with type 1 diabetes.

The chain carries TRBV29-1 and TRBJ2-1; perhaps TRBD2 as D (6 bases). V shed 4 bases and J shed 0 bases, with 13 bases lying between them. This CDR3 spans 15 amino acids. Germline CDR1 SQVTM, CDR2 ANQGSEA. CDR3 nucleotides: TGCAGCGTTGTTGGGATAGCGGCCTCCTACAATGAGCAGTTCTTC. Amino acid sequence: CSVVGIAASYNEQFF.

The table lists this clone with a few counts. This chain uses TRBV28 with TRBJ1-5; D unclear. CDR3 length equals 14 residues. V lost 1 base to trimming and J lost 4 bases, with 8 bases between them. Germline CDR1 is MDHEN and CDR2 is SYDVKM. CDR3: CASSLSLRNQPQHF. DNA of the CDR3: TGTGCCAGCAGTTTATCTCTAAGAAATCAGCCCCAGCATTTT. The whole variable domain, remainder taken from reference TRBV28 and TRBJ1-5, is DVKVTQSSRYLVKRTGEKVFLECVQDMDHENMFWYRQDPGLGLRLIYFSYDVKMKEKGDIPEGYSVSREKKERFSLILESASTNQTSMYLCASSLSLRNQPQHFGDGTRLSIL.

The chain uses TRBV19 and TRBJ2-1, with 7 bases fitting TRBD2. CDR1 and CDR2 from the germline V gene are LNHDA and SQIVND (reference sequence). CDR3 length equals 16 residues. V lost 3 bases and J lost 4; bases outside the gene matches: 9. CDR3 sequence reads: CASSIAYQRGYNEQFF. The CDR3 DNA sequence: TGTGCCAGTAGTATTGCTTACCAGCGGGGTTACAATGAGCAGTTCTTC.

This clone was seen a few times. The chain joins TRBV28 to TRBJ1-2; 9 bases map to TRBD1. V lost 4 bases, J lost 6 bases, and 3 bases stayed unmatched. Per the germline V gene, CDR1 is MDHEN and CDR2 is SYDVKM. This CDR3 comprises 13 residues. The CDR3 nucleotides read TGTGCCAGCAGTTCCGGGACAGGGAATGGCTACACCTTC. Encoded protein: CASSSGTGNGYTF.

V gene TRBV11-2 combines with J gene TRBJ1-1; D possibly corresponds to TRBD1 (5 bases). Germline-derived CDR1 and CDR2 are SGHAT and FQNNGV. The V end lost 6 bases, the J end lost 7 bases, and 9 bases lay between the germline ends. The CDR3 is 11 residues long. The CDR3 sequence: CASSLQVEAFF. CDR3 bases: TGTGCCAGCAGTTTACAGGTTGAAGCTTTCTTT.

This clone turned up a few times. This chain uses TRBV9 with TRBJ1-2; 10 bases fit TRBD1. The CDR3 extends over 14 amino acids. With V trimmed by 0 bases and J by 7 bases, 3 bases remained unmatched. Germline V lookup: CDR1 SGDLS, CDR2 YYNGEE. The CDR3 loop is CASSVGWDRGGYTF. CDR3 nucleotide sequence: TGTGCCAGCAGCGTAGGGTGGGACAGGGGTGGCTACACCTTC. Full variable domain (remainder filled in from reference TRBV9 and TRBJ1-2): DSGVTQTPKHLITATGQRVTLRCSPRSGDLSVYWYQQSLDQGLQFLIQYYNGEERAKGNILERFSAQQFPDLHSELNLSSLELGDSALYFCASSVGWDRGGYTFGSGTRLTVV.